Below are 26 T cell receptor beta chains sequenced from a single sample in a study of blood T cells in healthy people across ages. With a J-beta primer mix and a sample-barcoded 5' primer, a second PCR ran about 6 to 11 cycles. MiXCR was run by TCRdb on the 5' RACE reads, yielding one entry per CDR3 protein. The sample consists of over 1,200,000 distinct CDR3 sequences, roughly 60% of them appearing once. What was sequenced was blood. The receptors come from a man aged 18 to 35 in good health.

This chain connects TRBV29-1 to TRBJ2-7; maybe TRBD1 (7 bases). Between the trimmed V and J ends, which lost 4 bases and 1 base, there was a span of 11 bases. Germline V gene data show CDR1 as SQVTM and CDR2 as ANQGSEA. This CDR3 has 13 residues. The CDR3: CSVVPGGSYEQYF. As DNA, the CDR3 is TGCAGCGTTGTACCAGGGGGGTCCTACGAGCAGTACTTC.

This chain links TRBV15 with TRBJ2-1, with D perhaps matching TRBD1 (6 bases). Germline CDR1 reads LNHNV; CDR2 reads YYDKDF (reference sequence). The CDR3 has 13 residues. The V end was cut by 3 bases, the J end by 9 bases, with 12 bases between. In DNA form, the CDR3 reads TGTGCCACCAGCAGCGGGATCAGGGGTGAGCAGTTCTTC. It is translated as CATSSGIRGEQFF.

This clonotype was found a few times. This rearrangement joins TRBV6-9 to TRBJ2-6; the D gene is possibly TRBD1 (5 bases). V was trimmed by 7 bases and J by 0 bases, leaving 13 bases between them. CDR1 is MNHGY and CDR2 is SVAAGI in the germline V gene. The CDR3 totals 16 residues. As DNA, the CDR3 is TGTGCCAGCACCAGAACAGGATACTCTGGGGCCAACGTCCTGACTTTC. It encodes CASTRTGYSGANVLTF.

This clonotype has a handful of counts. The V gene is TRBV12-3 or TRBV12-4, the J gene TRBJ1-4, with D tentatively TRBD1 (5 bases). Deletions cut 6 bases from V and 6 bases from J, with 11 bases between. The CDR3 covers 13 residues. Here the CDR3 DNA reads TGTGCCAGCAGGACAGATGGGTATGAAAAACTGTTTTTT. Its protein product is CASRTDGYEKLFF.

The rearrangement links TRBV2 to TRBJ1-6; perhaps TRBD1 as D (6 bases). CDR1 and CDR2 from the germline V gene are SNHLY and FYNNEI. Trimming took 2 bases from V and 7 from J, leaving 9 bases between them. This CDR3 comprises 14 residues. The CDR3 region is CASSERGDNSPLHF. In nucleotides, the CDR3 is TGTGCCAGCAGTGAAAGGGGGGACAATTCACCCCTCCACTTT.

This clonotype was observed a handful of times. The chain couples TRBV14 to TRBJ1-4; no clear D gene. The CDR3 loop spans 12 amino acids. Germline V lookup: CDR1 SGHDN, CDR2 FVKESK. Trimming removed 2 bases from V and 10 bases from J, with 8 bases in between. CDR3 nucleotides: TGTGCCAGCAGCCAAAGATCAGGAAAACTGTTTTTT. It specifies CASSQRSGKLFF.

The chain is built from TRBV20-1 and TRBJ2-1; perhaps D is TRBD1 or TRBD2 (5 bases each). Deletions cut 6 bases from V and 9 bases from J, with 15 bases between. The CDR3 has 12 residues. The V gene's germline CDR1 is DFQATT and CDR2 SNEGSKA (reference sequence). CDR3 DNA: TGCAGTGCAAGTTGGGACCTCGGTGAGCAGTTCTTC. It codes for CSASWDLGEQFF.

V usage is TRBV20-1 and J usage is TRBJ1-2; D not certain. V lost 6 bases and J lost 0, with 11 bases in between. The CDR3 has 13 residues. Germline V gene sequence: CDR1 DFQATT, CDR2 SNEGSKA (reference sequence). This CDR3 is CSAMNPANYGYTF. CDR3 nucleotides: TGCAGTGCCATGAACCCAGCTAACTATGGCTACACCTTC.

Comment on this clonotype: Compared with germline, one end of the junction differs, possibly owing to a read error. The DNA for the CDR3 is TGTGTCAGCAGTTACGATAGCGGGGCCTGGGGGAACGAGCAGTACTTC. It yields the protein CVSSYDSGAWGNEQYF. The chain joins TRBV6-5 to TRBJ2-7, with 8 bases fitting TRBD2. CDR3 length: 16 residues. Germline assignment: CDR1 MNHEY and CDR2 SVGAGI.

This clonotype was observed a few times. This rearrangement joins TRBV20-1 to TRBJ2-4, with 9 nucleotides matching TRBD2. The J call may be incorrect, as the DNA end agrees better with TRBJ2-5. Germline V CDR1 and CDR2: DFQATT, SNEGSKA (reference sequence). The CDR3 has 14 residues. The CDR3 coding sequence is TGCAGTGCCCGAAATCAGCGGGGGGCTGGGACCCAGTACTTC. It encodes CSARNQRGAGTQYF.

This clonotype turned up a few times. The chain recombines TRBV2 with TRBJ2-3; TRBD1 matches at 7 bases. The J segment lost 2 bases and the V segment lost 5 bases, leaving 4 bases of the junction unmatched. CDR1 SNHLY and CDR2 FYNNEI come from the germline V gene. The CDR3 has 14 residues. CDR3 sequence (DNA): TGTGCCAGCAGTTACGACAGGGACACAGATACGCAGTATTTT. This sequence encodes CASSYDRDTDTQYF.

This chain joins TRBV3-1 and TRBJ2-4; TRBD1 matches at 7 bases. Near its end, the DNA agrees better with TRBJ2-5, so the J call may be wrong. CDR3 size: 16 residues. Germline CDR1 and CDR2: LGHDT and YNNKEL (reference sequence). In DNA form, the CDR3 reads TGTGCCAGCAGCCAAGAAGGGCAGGGGGTGCGTCAGACCCAGTACTTC. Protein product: CASSQEGQGVRQTQYF.

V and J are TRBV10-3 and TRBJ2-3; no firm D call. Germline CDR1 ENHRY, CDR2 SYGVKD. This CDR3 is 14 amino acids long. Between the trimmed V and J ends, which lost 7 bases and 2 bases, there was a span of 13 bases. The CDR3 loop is CAITSDAVTDTQYF. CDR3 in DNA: TGTGCCATCACCTCAGACGCGGTCACAGATACGCAGTATTTT.

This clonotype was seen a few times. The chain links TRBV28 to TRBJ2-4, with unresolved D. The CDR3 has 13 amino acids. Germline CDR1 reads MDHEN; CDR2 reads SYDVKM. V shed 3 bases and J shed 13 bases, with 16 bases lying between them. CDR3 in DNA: TGTGCCAGCAGTTTCCGAGGCCGCGGTGAGCAGTACTTC. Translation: CASSFRGRGEQYF.

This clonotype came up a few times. As DNA, the CDR3 is TGTGCCAGCAGTCCCCCCCAAAACCAAGAAGTTCAGTACTTC. Translation: CASSPPQNQEVQYF. The rearrangement uses TRBV9 and TRBJ2-4; D is uncertain. V was pared by 5 bases and J by 11 bases, with 20 bases between. The CDR3 is made up of 14 amino acids. Germline V gene lookup returns CDR1 SGDLS and CDR2 YYNGEE.

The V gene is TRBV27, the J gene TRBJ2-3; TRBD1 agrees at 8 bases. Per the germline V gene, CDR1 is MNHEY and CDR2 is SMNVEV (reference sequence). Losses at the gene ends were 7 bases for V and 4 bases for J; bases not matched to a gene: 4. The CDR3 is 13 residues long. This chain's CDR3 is CASKDRAPDTQYF. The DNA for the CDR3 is TGTGCCAGCAAGGACAGGGCCCCAGATACGCAGTATTTT.

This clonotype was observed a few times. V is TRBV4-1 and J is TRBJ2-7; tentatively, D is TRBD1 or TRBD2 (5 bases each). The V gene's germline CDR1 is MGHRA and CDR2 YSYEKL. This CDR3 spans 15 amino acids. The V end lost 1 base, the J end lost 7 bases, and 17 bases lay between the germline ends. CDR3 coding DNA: TGCGCCAGCAGCCAAGTGGGGGAGTCCTTAGGGGAGCAGTACTTC. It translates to CASSQVGESLGEQYF.

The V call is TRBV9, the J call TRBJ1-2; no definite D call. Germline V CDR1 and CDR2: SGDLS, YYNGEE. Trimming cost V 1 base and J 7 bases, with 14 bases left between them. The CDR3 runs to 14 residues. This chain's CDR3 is CASSVSDRPSGYTF. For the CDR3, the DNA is TGTGCCAGCAGCGTATCAGACCGGCCTAGTGGCTACACCTTC.

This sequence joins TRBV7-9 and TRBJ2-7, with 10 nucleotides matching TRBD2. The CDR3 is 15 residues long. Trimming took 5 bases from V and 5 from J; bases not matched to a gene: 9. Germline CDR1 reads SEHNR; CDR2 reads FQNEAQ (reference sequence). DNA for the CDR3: TGTGCCAGCAGCCGGACTAGCGGAGACCTCAACGAGCAGTACTTC. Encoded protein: CASSRTSGDLNEQYF.

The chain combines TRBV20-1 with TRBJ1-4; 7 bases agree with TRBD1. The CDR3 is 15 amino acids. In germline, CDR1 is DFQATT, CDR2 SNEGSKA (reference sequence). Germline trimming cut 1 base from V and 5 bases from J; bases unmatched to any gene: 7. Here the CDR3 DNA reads TGCAGTGCTAGAGCTCAGGGGGGCGTGAATGAAAAACTGTTTTTT. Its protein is CSARAQGGVNEKLFF.

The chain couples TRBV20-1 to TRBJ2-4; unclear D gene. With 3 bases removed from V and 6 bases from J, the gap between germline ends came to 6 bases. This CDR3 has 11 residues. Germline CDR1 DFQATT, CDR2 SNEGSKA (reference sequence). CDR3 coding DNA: TGCAGTGCTAGGTCCCGAAACATTCAGTACTTC. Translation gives CSARSRNIQYF.

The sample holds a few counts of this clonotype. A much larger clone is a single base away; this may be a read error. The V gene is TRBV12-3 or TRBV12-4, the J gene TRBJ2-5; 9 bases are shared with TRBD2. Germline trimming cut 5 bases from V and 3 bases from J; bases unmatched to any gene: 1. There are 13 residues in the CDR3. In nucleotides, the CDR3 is TGTGCCAGCAGTCGGACTAGCGAAGAGACCCAGTACTTC. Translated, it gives CASSRTSEETQYF.

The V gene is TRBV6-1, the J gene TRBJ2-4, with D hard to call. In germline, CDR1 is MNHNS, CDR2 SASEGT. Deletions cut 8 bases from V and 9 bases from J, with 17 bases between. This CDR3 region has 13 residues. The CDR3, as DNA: TGTGCCAGCTCGATATTGGGGTATGGCATTCAGTACTTC. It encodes CASSILGYGIQYF.

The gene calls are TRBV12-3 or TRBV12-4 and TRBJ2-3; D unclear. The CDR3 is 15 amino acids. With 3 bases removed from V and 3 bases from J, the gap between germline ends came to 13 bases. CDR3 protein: CASSFNLGFTDTQYF. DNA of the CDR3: TGTGCCAGCAGTTTTAACTTGGGGTTTACAGATACGCAGTATTTT.

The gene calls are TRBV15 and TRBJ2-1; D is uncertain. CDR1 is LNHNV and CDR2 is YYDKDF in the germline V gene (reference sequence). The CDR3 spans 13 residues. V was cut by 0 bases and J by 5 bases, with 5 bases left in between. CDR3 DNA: TGTGCCACCAGCAGAGATAGGGACAATGAGCAGTTCTTC. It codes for CATSRDRDNEQFF.

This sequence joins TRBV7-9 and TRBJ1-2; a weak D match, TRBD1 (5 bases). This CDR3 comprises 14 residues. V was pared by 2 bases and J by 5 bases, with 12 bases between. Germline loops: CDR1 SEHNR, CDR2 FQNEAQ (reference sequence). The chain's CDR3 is CASSLLEGPYGYTF. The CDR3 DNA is TGTGCCAGCAGCTTACTGGAGGGACCTTATGGCTACACCTTC.